The entry below gives a single TCR beta chain sequence along with its context. Its specificity is not known. This specimen belongs to a study of cytomegalovirus exposure and HLA in healthy donors. In the study overall: A data release that came early held tens of millions of unique TCRs from HLA-typed donors. Genotyping of roughly 400 donors showed that around 86% belonged to the Caucasian-associated ancestry cluster.

Each donor was nominally healthy when sampled (though unrecorded immune exposures were likely). CDR3 length: 15 residues. Between the trimmed V and J ends, which lost 4 bases and 7 bases, there was a span of 17 bases. In germline, CDR1 is SNHLY, CDR2 FYNNEI. The primer mix had 60 Vbeta and 13 Jbeta primers. Data came from immunoSEQ multiplex PCR; TCRdb stores just in-frame clones and leaves some out. The sample yields over 65,000 clones, around 80% seen once. Whole-study findings and limits: CMV antigen specificity was confirmed in vitro for a few CMV-associated chains.

This chain connects TRBV2 to TRBJ1-5; possible D gene TRBD1, 6 bases. Sequencing input: PBMCs. The TCR comes from a man aged 35-49 years in good health and CMV-seronegative. This CDR3 is CASSVETTGGQPQHF. Here the CDR3 DNA reads TGTGCCAGCAGTGTTGAGACGACAGGCGGCCAGCCCCAGCATTTT.